The 26 T cell receptor beta chains listed next were all sequenced from one sample in a study of graft-versus-host responses after intestinal transplantation. Sequencing used immunoSEQ multiplex PCR; TCRdb keeps in-frame clones, though not all of them. This table has 99,000 or so clones, about 90% appearing once. Their antigen targets remain unknown. Sequencing was performed on unstimulated CD4+ T cells sorted from spleen or lymph node cells, taken before intestinal transplant. The receptors stem from a human donor who received an intestinal transplant.

This clone has only a few counts. The rearrangement links TRBV6-5 to TRBJ2-3; D is unresolved. Trimming pared 5 bases from V and 1 base from J, leaving 7 bases between. CDR1 and CDR2 from the germline V gene are MNHEY and SVGAGI. The CDR3 spans 13 residues. Here the CDR3 reads CASSAPGTDTQYF. DNA for the CDR3: TGTGCCAGCAGTGCCCCTGGCACAGATACGCAGTATTTT.

The rearrangement uses TRBV6-1 and TRBJ1-2; 12 positions agree with TRBD1. The germline gives CDR1 MNHNS, CDR2 SASEGT. Trimming cost V 6 bases and J 7 bases; bases outside gene matches: 3. This CDR3 spans 13 amino acids. The CDR3 region is CASRGQGAFGYTF. In DNA form, the CDR3 reads TGTGCCAGCAGGGGACAGGGGGCGTTTGGCTACACCTTC.

The V call is TRBV7-3, the J call TRBJ2-3; 7 nucleotides agree with TRBD2. Per germline, CDR1 SGHTA and CDR2 FQGTGA. V shed 0 bases, J shed 6 bases, and the junction held 3 bases outside the gene matches. This CDR3 contains 14 residues. The CDR3 spells CASSLTGGRDTQYF. DNA for the CDR3: TGTGCCAGCAGCTTAACGGGAGGGAGGGATACGCAGTATTTT. The variable domain in full, with the rest retrieved from reference TRBV7-3 and TRBJ2-3, is GAGVSQTPSNKVTEKGKYVELRCDPISGHTALYWYRQSLGQGPEFLIYFQGTGAADDSGLPNDRFFAVRPEGSVSTLKIQRTERGDSAVYLCASSLTGGRDTQYFGPGTRLTVL.

The J gene is TRBJ1-1, the V gene TRBV18, with a possible D match to TRBD1 (5 bases). The V end was cut by 6 bases, the J end by 1 base, with 9 bases between. There are 13 residues in the CDR3. Per germline, CDR1 KGHSH and CDR2 LQKENI. CDR3 bases: TGTGCCAGCTCCGTGGGGGAGAACACTGAAGCTTTCTTT. Protein sequence: CASSVGENTEAFF.

The chain is built from TRBV4-2 and TRBJ2-1, with 9 bases that match TRBD2. This CDR3 spans 15 amino acids. Germline lookup yields CDR1 LGHNA and CDR2 YNFKEQ. J gave up 4 bases and V 5 bases, and 6 bases lay outside the gene matches. DNA for the CDR3: TGTGCCAGCAGCACAACTAGCGGGCCATACAATGAGCAGTTCTTC. The encoded protein is CASSTTSGPYNEQFF.

The V call is TRBV5-1, the J call TRBJ2-3; no reliable D call. Trimming pared 4 bases from V and 1 base from J, leaving 7 bases between. The CDR3 is made up of 13 amino acids. Germline lookup yields CDR1 SGHRS and CDR2 YFSETQ. The CDR3 here is CASSREGTDTQYF. Here the CDR3 DNA reads TGCGCCAGCAGCCGAGAGGGCACAGATACGCAGTATTTT.

The gene calls are TRBV12-5 and TRBJ2-1, with D perhaps matching TRBD2 (5 bases). CDR1 and CDR2 (germline): LGHNT, FRNRAP. V was clipped by 0 bases and J by 13 bases, with 13 bases between them. The CDR3 contains 13 residues. CDR3 protein: CASGLVSGGSQFF. DNA of the CDR3: TGTGCTAGTGGTTTGGTTTCAGGTGGGAGTCAGTTCTTC.

The V and J genes are TRBV25-1 and TRBJ1-2, with D uncertain. The CDR3 extends over 14 amino acids. Trimming took 2 bases from V and 4 from J, leaving 11 bases between them. The germline gives CDR1 MGHDK, CDR2 SYGVNS. The CDR3 here is CASSENRLLYGYTF. Written as DNA, the CDR3 is TGTGCCAGCAGTGAAAACCGGCTCCTCTATGGCTACACCTTC.

The rearrangement links TRBV5-1 to TRBJ2-3, with TRBD2 identical over 7 bases. The germline gives CDR1 SGHRS, CDR2 YFSETQ. J gave up 4 bases and V 2 bases, and 10 bases lay outside the gene matches. CDR3 length: 16 residues. The CDR3 spells CASSFDRGRAADTQYF. In DNA form, the CDR3 reads TGCGCCAGCAGCTTTGATCGGGGGAGGGCCGCAGATACGCAGTATTTT.

J is TRBJ1-5 and V is TRBV10-3, with D unclear. Germline V gives CDR1 ENHRY, CDR2 SYGVKD. The CDR3 is 12 amino acids. V was shortened by 0 bases and J by 9 bases, with 6 bases between the two germline ends. The CDR3 loop reads CAISESDRPQHF. CDR3 in DNA: TGTGCCATCAGTGAGTCTGACCGGCCCCAGCATTTT.

The gene calls are TRBV15 and TRBJ2-1; 8 bases are shared with TRBD2. The CDR3 has 13 residues. V shed 1 base and J 8 bases; nucleotides not matched to a gene: 1. Germline CDR1 and CDR2: LNHNV and YYDKDF (reference sequence). The CDR3 coding sequence is TGTGCCACCAGCAGAGGGACTAGCCATGAGCAGTTCTTC. Amino acid sequence: CATSRGTSHEQFF.

Only one count was recorded for this clone. The V and J genes are TRBV27 and TRBJ1-1, with D unclear. Germline V CDR1 and CDR2: MNHEY, SMNVEV (reference sequence). CDR3 length: 15 residues. V dropped 4 bases and J dropped 0 bases, with 12 bases sitting between them. This chain's CDR3 is CASSSPTSMNTEAFF. The CDR3 DNA reads TGTGCCAGCAGTTCCCCGACCTCAATGAACACTGAAGCTTTCTTT.

The chain links TRBV5-6 to TRBJ2-3; 7 bases agree with TRBD2. Germline CDR1 reads SGHDT; CDR2 reads YYEEEE. V shed 1 base and J 1 base; nucleotides not matched to a gene: 3. The CDR3 spans 15 residues. The CDR3 DNA is TGTGCCAGCAGCTTGCGGCTAGCGGGCACAGATACGCAGTATTTT. Protein: CASSLRLAGTDTQYF.

Turning to this clone: This sample also contains other DNA sequences that code for the same CDR3. This chain connects TRBV15 to TRBJ1-5; 8 nucleotides line up with TRBD1. V was clipped by 5 bases and J by 2 bases; unmatched bases: 11. The CDR3 loop spans 17 amino acids. CDR1 and CDR2 from the germline V gene are LNHNV and YYDKDF (reference sequence). This CDR3 reads CATSENQDRVGNQPQHF. Here the CDR3 DNA reads TGTGCCACCAGCGAAAACCAGGACAGGGTAGGCAATCAGCCCCAGCATTTT.

This clone was observed a few times. The rearrangement links TRBV7-4 to TRBJ2-7; possible D gene TRBD1, 6 bases. The length of the CDR3 is 13 residues. Deletions cut 4 bases from V and 6 bases from J, with 13 bases between. Per germline, CDR1 SGHVT and CDR2 SQSDAQ. DNA for the CDR3: TGTGCCAGCAGCTCAGACCAGGGGCTCGAGCAGTACTTC. It codes for CASSSDQGLEQYF.

J is TRBJ1-2 and V is TRBV6-5; no clear D. Germline loops: CDR1 MNHEY, CDR2 SVGAGI. V was trimmed by 6 bases and J by 8 bases, leaving 22 bases between them. The CDR3 loop spans 15 amino acids. CDR3 nucleotides: TGTGCCAGCAGCTCCGCCGGAAGGGCGGGGAAAGGCTACACCTTC. It encodes CASSSAGRAGKGYTF.

This clone has more than one count but fewer than ten. This sequence joins TRBV12-5 and TRBJ2-3; no clear D gene. V lost 2 bases to trimming and J lost 5 bases, with 8 bases between them. Per germline, CDR1 LGHNT and CDR2 FRNRAP. The CDR3 is made up of 13 amino acids. CDR3 nucleotides: TGTGCTAGTGGTTTGAATCGGGTAGATACGCAGTATTTT. Its protein is CASGLNRVDTQYF. Together with reference TRBV12-5 and TRBJ2-3, the CDR3 gives the full variable domain: DARVTQTPRHKVTEMGQEVTMRCQPILGHNTVFWYRQTMMQGLELLAYFRNRAPLDDSGMPKDRFSAEMPDATLATLKIQPSEPRDSAVYFCASGLNRVDTQYFGPGTRLTVL.

The chain uses TRBV7-9 and TRBJ2-7; possible D gene TRBD1, 6 bases. The CDR3 contains 14 residues. V dropped 5 bases and J dropped 2 bases, with 13 bases sitting between them. Germline lookup yields CDR1 SEHNR and CDR2 FQNEAQ (reference sequence). The CDR3 DNA sequence: TGTGCCAGCAGCCGTTGGACAGCCACCTACGAGCAGTACTTC. Its translation is CASSRWTATYEQYF.

The J gene is TRBJ2-5, the V gene TRBV6-1, with a weak D call TRBD2 (7 bases). Germline loops: CDR1 MNHNS, CDR2 SASEGT. Trimming shortened V by 6 bases and J by 5 bases, and 19 bases separated the two germline ends. The CDR3 has 15 residues. CDR3 loop: CASSSLGGGTETQYF. The DNA for the CDR3 is TGTGCCAGCAGCTCCTTGGGGGGGGGCACGGAGACCCAGTACTTC.

The CDR3 DNA sequence: TGTGCCAGCTCACCACCGGACAGGGGGAGCTCCTACGAGCAGTACTTC. Its protein is CASSPPDRGSSYEQYF. J is TRBJ2-7 and V is TRBV18; 10 nucleotides match TRBD1. The CDR3 is 16 residues long. Trimming at V came to 0 bases and at J to 0 bases, leaving 2 bases not matched to a gene. Germline lookup yields CDR1 KGHSH and CDR2 LQKENI.

CDR3 sequence: CASSVEQGNTIYF. Here the CDR3 DNA reads TGTGCCAGCAGCGTAGAACAGGGAAACACCATATATTTT. The chain is built from TRBV9 and TRBJ1-3; D gene unclear. CDR3 size: 13 residues. Germline CDR1 is SGDLS and CDR2 is YYNGEE. Trimming pared 0 bases from V and 4 bases from J, leaving 5 bases between.

The CDR3 loop reads CASSWDTDTQYF. The CDR3 DNA reads as TGTGCCAGCAGCTGGGACACAGATACGCAGTATTTT. This sequence joins TRBV5-4 and TRBJ2-3; D is ambiguous. The CDR3 has 12 amino acids. The germline CDR1 and CDR2 sequences are SGHNT and YYREEE (reference sequence). V was trimmed by 3 bases and J by 2 bases, leaving 4 bases between them.

V is TRBV28 and J is TRBJ2-7; 7 nucleotides align to TRBD1. In germline, CDR1 is MDHEN, CDR2 SYDVKM. V trimming: 6 bases; J trimming: 5 bases; junction bases outside the gene matches: 10. The CDR3 length is 14 residues. The CDR3 bases are TGTGCCAGCAGGGGGGACAGTGGCAGGAACGAGCAGTACTTC. Amino acids: CASRGDSGRNEQYF.

The rearrangement uses TRBV6-6 and TRBJ1-4, with D perhaps matching TRBD1 (5 bases). The germline gives CDR1 MNHNY, CDR2 SVGAGI (reference sequence). CDR3 length: 15 residues. With 5 bases removed from V and 4 bases from J, the gap between germline ends came to 14 bases. CDR3 DNA sequence: TGTGCCAGCAGTGCCTCCCCAGGGAATAATGAAAAACTGTTTTTT. Protein product: CASSASPGNNEKLFF.

The gene calls are TRBV7-6 and TRBJ2-1; weak D call: TRBD2 (7 bases). The V end was cut by 2 bases, the J end by 0 bases, with 11 bases between. This CDR3 has 16 residues. Germline values: CDR1 SGHVS, CDR2 FNYEAQ. The CDR3 DNA is TGTGCCAGCAGCTTAAGGGGGGGCCGCTCCTACAATGAGCAGTTCTTC. Its translation: CASSLRGGRSYNEQFF.

For this clone: Other DNA sequences in the same sample also yield this CDR3. The chain links TRBV7-2 to TRBJ2-3, with TRBD2 as a possible D gene (6 bases). The CDR3 consists of 16 residues. The germline V and J ends were trimmed by 5 bases and 3 bases, with 18 bases remaining between them. The germline V gene has CDR1 SGHTA and CDR2 FQGNSA. DNA for the CDR3: TGTGCCAGCAGCCCCGGACTACTTGGGGGTACAGATACGCAGTATTTT. As protein: CASSPGLLGGTDTQYF.